This T cell receptor (beta chain) was retrieved from a study of neurological immune-mediated disorders. MiXCR, applied by TCRdb to the 5' RACE reads, yields one record per CDR3 protein. The repertoire consists of 65,000 to 70,000 distinct CDR3 sequences, with under 5% occurring once and the leading ten covering about 2.4%. This clonotype was counted many times. A total of 2 million PBMCs stored at -80 degrees C provided the unsorted libraries. This CDR3 has 14 amino acids. V lost 2 bases to trimming and J lost 5 bases, with 10 bases between them. CDR1 SGHTA and CDR2 FQGNSA come from the germline V gene.

The rearrangement uses TRBV7-2 and TRBJ1-5, with D unclear. The sequence came from a middle-aged man with multiple sclerosis. Sample: PBMCs. The CDR3 nucleotides are TGTGCCAGCAGCTTATGGTCAGGAGATCAGCCCCAGCATTTT. Its translation: CASSLWSGDQPQHF. The full variable domain, in which reference TRBV7-2 and TRBJ1-5 provide the parts outside the CDR3, is GAGVSQSPSNKVTEKGKDVELRCDPISGHTALYWYRQSLGQGLEFLIYFQGNSAPDKSGLPSDRFSAERTGGSVSTLTIQRTQQEDSAVYLCASSLWSGDQPQHFGDGTRLSIL.